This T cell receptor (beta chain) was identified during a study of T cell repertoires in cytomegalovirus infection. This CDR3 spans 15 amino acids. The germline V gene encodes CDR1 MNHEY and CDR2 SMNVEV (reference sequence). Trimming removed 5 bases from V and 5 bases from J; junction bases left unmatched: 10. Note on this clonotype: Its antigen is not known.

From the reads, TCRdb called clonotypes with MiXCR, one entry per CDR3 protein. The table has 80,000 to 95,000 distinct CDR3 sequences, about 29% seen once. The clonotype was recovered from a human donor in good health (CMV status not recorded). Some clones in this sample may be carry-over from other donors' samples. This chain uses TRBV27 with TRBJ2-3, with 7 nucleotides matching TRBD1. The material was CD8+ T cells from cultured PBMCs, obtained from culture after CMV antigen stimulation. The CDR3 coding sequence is TGTGCCAGCAGTAGGGACAGCTTACGGGGAGATACGCAGTATTTT. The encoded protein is CASSRDSLRGDTQYF.